The next 32 T cell receptor beta chains were all read from a single sample in a study of radiotherapy plus CTLA-4 blockade in lung cancer. The table came from immunoSEQ multiplex PCR; TCRdb's copy has only in-frame clones and leaves some out. This table has 110,000 or so clones, about four fifths appearing once. The sequencing here drew on peripheral blood, taken from a patient treated with radiotherapy plus ipilimumab. The receptors derive from a human donor with non-small cell lung cancer who had a partial response to radiotherapy plus ipilimumab.

This clone was observed once. The V gene is TRBV5-6, the J gene TRBJ2-7, with 7 bases lining up with TRBD1. Trimming cost V 2 bases and J 2 bases; bases outside gene matches: 1. In germline, CDR1 is SGHDT, CDR2 YYEEEE. The CDR3 extends over 13 amino acids. CDR3 nucleotide sequence: TGTGCCAGCAGCTTTACAGGGGCCTACGAGCAGTACTTC. Translating it yields CASSFTGAYEQYF.

The chain couples TRBV15 to TRBJ1-6, with D perhaps matching TRBD1 (5 bases). The CDR3 is 14 residues long. Trimming pared 6 bases from V and 1 base from J, leaving 7 bases between. Germline V gene data show CDR1 as LNHNV and CDR2 as YYDKDF (reference sequence). The CDR3 here is CATRGGSYNSPLHF. In DNA form, the CDR3 reads TGTGCCACCAGGGGGGGTTCCTATAATTCACCCCTCCACTTT.

The V gene is TRBV4-3, the J gene TRBJ1-2, with a tentative D call TRBD1 (5 bases). The V end lost 0 bases, the J end lost 4 bases, and 15 bases lay between the germline ends. Germline V gene lookup returns CDR1 LGHNA and CDR2 YSLEER. CDR3 length: 16 residues. The CDR3 region is CASSQEPRGDGYGYTF. DNA for the CDR3: TGCGCCAGCAGCCAAGAGCCCCGGGGGGATGGCTATGGCTACACCTTC.

The chain is built from TRBV10-2 and TRBJ1-1; 7 positions agree with TRBD1. CDR1 and CDR2 from the germline V gene are WSHSY and SAAADI. Losses at the gene ends were 3 bases for V and 1 base for J; bases not matched to a gene: 8. The CDR3 is 16 amino acids. The CDR3 loop reads CASSERGQRPNTEAFF. CDR3 bases: TGCGCCAGCAGTGAAAGGGGACAGAGACCGAACACTGAAGCTTTCTTT.

This clone has a handful of counts. The chain couples TRBV5-1 to TRBJ2-7; 7 bases are a match to TRBD1. V dropped 4 bases and J dropped 7; count of bases not matched to a gene: 5. The V gene's germline CDR1 is SGHRS and CDR2 YFSETQ. The CDR3 spans 12 residues. CDR3 residues: CASSPRQGEQYF. The CDR3 DNA is TGCGCCAGCAGCCCCCGACAGGGTGAGCAGTACTTC. Combining the CDR3 with reference TRBV5-1 and TRBJ2-7 gives the whole variable domain KAGVTQTPRYLIKTRGQQVTLSCSPISGHRSVSWYQQTPGQGLQFLFEYFSETQRNKGNFPGRFSGRQFSNSRSEMNVSTLELGDSALYLCASSPRQGEQYFGPGTRLTVT.

Only a few counts were recorded for this clone. The CDR3 spells CASSPIGQGYEQYF. CDR3 coding DNA: TGTGCCAGTAGCCCCATCGGACAGGGCTACGAGCAGTACTTC. The chain carries TRBV19 and TRBJ2-7; 8 nucleotides match TRBD1. The CDR3 extends over 14 amino acids. Trimming cost V 6 bases and J 3 bases; bases outside gene matches: 7. Germline CDR1 LNHDA, CDR2 SQIVND (reference sequence).

The rearrangement links TRBV4-2 to TRBJ2-1; possibly TRBD1 for D (5 bases). The germline V gene has CDR1 LGHNA and CDR2 YNFKEQ. The V and J ends lost 2 bases and 4 bases respectively, with 12 bases between them. The CDR3 is 15 amino acids. The CDR3 is CASSQPRQGYNEQFF. The CDR3 nucleotides read TGTGCCAGCAGCCAACCACGGCAGGGATACAATGAGCAGTTCTTC.

This clone was picked up one time. The J gene is TRBJ2-7, the V gene TRBV4-1; no clear D. V was pared by 0 bases and J by 3 bases, with 15 bases between. Germline V gene lookup returns CDR1 MGHRA and CDR2 YSYEKL. The CDR3 contains 16 residues. In DNA form, the CDR3 reads TGCGCCAGCAGCCAAGATTTGGCAGGCGCTTACTACGAGCAGTACTTC. Its translation is CASSQDLAGAYYEQYF.

This clone turned up a few times. The chain joins TRBV9 to TRBJ2-7, with 8 bases lining up with TRBD2. J gave up 4 bases and V 4 bases, and 10 bases lay outside the gene matches. The CDR3 loop spans 15 amino acids. In germline, CDR1 is SGDLS, CDR2 YYNGEE. The CDR3 region is CASSSSAGALYEQYF. CDR3 in DNA: TGTGCCAGCAGCTCGTCAGCGGGAGCTCTGTACGAGCAGTACTTC.

The rearrangement links TRBV5-4 to TRBJ2-4, with 7 nucleotides matching TRBD1. Trimming cost V 5 bases and J 8 bases; bases outside gene matches: 7. This CDR3 contains 13 residues. Germline loops: CDR1 SGHNT, CDR2 YYREEE (reference sequence). The CDR3 is CASSSTTGDIQYF. The DNA of the CDR3 is TGTGCCAGCAGTTCGACTACAGGGGACATTCAGTACTTC.

This clone was counted once. The chain joins TRBV5-1 to TRBJ2-5, with D perhaps matching TRBD1 (6 bases). Germline V gives CDR1 SGHRS, CDR2 YFSETQ. The CDR3 totals 14 residues. Trimming took 0 bases from V and 3 from J, leaving 9 bases between them. This chain's CDR3 is CASSLVGDKETQYF. The CDR3 DNA is TGCGCCAGCAGCTTGGTAGGGGACAAAGAGACCCAGTACTTC.

V usage is TRBV7-2 and J usage is TRBJ1-2; 7 positions match TRBD1. Trimming at V came to 5 bases and at J to 4 bases, leaving 4 bases not matched to a gene. CDR1 and CDR2 (germline): SGHTA, FQGNSA. CDR3 length: 13 amino acids. The CDR3 sequence is CASSATGTYGYTF. The CDR3 DNA reads TGTGCCAGCAGCGCGACAGGGACCTATGGCTACACCTTC.

This chain links TRBV6-1 with TRBJ1-2; 7 bases match TRBD1. Germline V gene lookup returns CDR1 MNHNS and CDR2 SASEGT. The CDR3 is 14 residues long. The trim removed 6 bases at V and 3 bases at J, leaving 7 bases unmatched. CDR3 loop: CASRKTGDYYGYTF. The CDR3, as DNA: TGTGCCAGCAGGAAAACAGGGGACTACTATGGCTACACCTTC.

The chain is built from TRBV28 and TRBJ1-4; tentatively, D is TRBD1 (5 bases). CDR3 length: 16 residues. The germline V gene encodes CDR1 MDHEN and CDR2 SYDVKM. Trimming shortened V by 6 bases and J by 1 base, and 15 bases separated the two germline ends. The CDR3, as DNA: TGTGCCAGCAGCTCCCTCGACAGATTAACTAATGAAAAACTGTTTTTT. Protein product: CASSSLDRLTNEKLFF.

The V call is TRBV15, the J call TRBJ2-4; TRBD1 might be the D (5 bases). The CDR3 has 16 amino acids. Trimming took 1 base from V and 3 from J, leaving 13 bases between them. CDR1 is LNHNV, CDR2 YYDKDF, per germline (reference sequence). This chain's CDR3 is CATSRGAGFIKNIQYF. The CDR3 DNA follows: TGTGCCACCAGCAGAGGGGCAGGGTTCATCAAAAACATTCAGTACTTC. The variable domain in full, with the rest retrieved from reference TRBV15 and TRBJ2-4, is DAMVIQNPRYQVTQFGKPVTLSCSQTLNHNVMYWYQQKSSQAPKLLFHYYDKDFNNEADTPDNFQSRRPNTSFCFLDIRSPGLGDTAMYLCATSRGAGFIKNIQYFGAGTRLSVL.

The chain joins TRBV4-1 to TRBJ1-1, with a tentative D call TRBD1 (5 bases). Trimming took off 4 bases at V and 8 bases at J, with 17 bases between the two ends. The CDR3 is made up of 14 amino acids. The germline gives CDR1 MGHRA, CDR2 YSYEKL. CDR3 protein: CASSPILRGREAFF. CDR3 DNA sequence: TGCGCCAGCAGCCCCATCCTTAGGGGCCGCGAAGCTTTCTTT.

The chain is built from TRBV10-1 and TRBJ2-7; weak D call: TRBD2 (6 bases). Trimming removed 4 bases from V and 6 bases from J, with 10 bases in between. There are 12 residues in the CDR3. CDR1 is WNHNN, CDR2 SYGVQD, per germline (reference sequence). CDR3 sequence reads: CASSVEEGEQYV. In DNA, the CDR3 is TGCGCCAGCAGTGTGGAGGAGGGCGAGCAGTACGTC.

This rearrangement joins TRBV5-6 to TRBJ2-5; no firm D call. The CDR3 loop spans 12 amino acids. Trimming left V 1 base short and J 4 bases short, with 5 bases between. Germline CDR1 reads SGHDT; CDR2 reads YYEEEE. CDR3 sequence reads: CASSLLVETQYF. Here the CDR3 DNA reads TGTGCCAGCAGCTTGTTAGTAGAGACCCAGTACTTC.

The chain is built from TRBV27 and TRBJ2-2; D is unclear. The germline V and J ends were trimmed by 5 bases and 4 bases, with 11 bases remaining between them. CDR3 length: 14 residues. The V gene's germline CDR1 is MNHEY and CDR2 SMNVEV (reference sequence). CDR3 sequence reads: CASSATRSTGELFF. DNA for the CDR3: TGTGCCAGCAGTGCAACCCGGTCCACCGGGGAGCTGTTTTTT.

This sequence joins TRBV5-6 and TRBJ1-5; 10 nucleotides match TRBD1. This CDR3 is 15 amino acids long. Trimming cost V 0 bases and J 7 bases; bases outside gene matches: 4. CDR1 is SGHDT, CDR2 YYEEEE, per germline. CDR3 sequence (DNA): TGTGCCAGCAGCTTGGGACAGGGGGCTGGGCAGCCCCAGCATTTT. Protein sequence: CASSLGQGAGQPQHF.

This clone appeared once. This sequence joins TRBV14 and TRBJ2-1; TRBD1 matches at 9 bases. Germline V gene data show CDR1 as SGHDN and CDR2 as FVKESK. This CDR3 contains 15 residues. Losses at the gene ends were 1 base for V and 6 bases for J; bases not matched to a gene: 4. The CDR3 here is CASSQVQGAPNEQFF. The CDR3 coding sequence is TGTGCCAGCAGCCAAGTACAGGGGGCGCCCAATGAGCAGTTCTTC.

The V call is TRBV15, the J call TRBJ2-3, with 10 bases matching TRBD2. Germline trimming cut 2 bases from V and 6 bases from J; bases unmatched to any gene: 8. There are 16 residues in the CDR3. Germline V gives CDR1 LNHNV, CDR2 YYDKDF (reference sequence). The CDR3 sequence: CATSRKSGRGGDTQYF. CDR3 bases: TGTGCCACCAGCAGAAAAAGCGGGAGGGGGGGGGATACGCAGTATTTT.

The CDR3 region has the DNA TGTGCCAGCAGCTTAGACTTAAGATGGGACTCCGGGGAGCTGTTTTTT. The encoded protein is CASSLDLRWDSGELFF. This chain links TRBV7-6 with TRBJ2-2, with D possibly TRBD2 on 6 matching bases. The CDR3 has 16 residues. The V end lost 1 base, the J end lost 6 bases, and 15 bases lay between the germline ends. Germline lookup yields CDR1 SGHVS and CDR2 FNYEAQ.

The genes are TRBV27 and TRBJ1-2, with 9 bases identical to TRBD1. V dropped 3 bases and J dropped 8; count of bases not matched to a gene: 4. The germline CDR1 and CDR2 sequences are MNHEY and SMNVEV (reference sequence). There are 13 residues in the CDR3. CDR3 sequence: CASSFTGGIGYTF. CDR3 bases: TGTGCCAGCAGTTTTACAGGGGGCATAGGCTACACCTTC.

This chain uses TRBV5-1 with TRBJ2-5; 7 nucleotides match TRBD1. V gave up 4 bases and J gave up 2 bases; unmatched junction bases: 8. The CDR3 has 15 residues. Germline assignment: CDR1 SGHRS and CDR2 YFSETQ. CDR3 sequence (DNA): TGCGCCAGCAGCGTCGGGACAGATCCACAAGAGACCCAGTACTTC. Translating gives CASSVGTDPQETQYF.

A remark on this clone: At one of its ends the junction is not consistent with the germline gene, which may arise from a read error. The chain has TRBV7-7 and TRBJ2-5; possible D gene TRBD2, 5 bases. The CDR3 has 13 residues. Germline CDR1 SSHAT, CDR2 FNYEAQ (reference sequence). In nucleotides, the CDR3 is TGTGCTAGCAGCTTACGGGCGGGTGGGACCCAGTACTTC. This translates into CASSLRAGGTQYF.

The J gene is TRBJ1-2, the V gene TRBV18; no clear D gene. The germline V gene has CDR1 KGHSH and CDR2 LQKENI. Deletions cut 8 bases from V and 13 bases from J, with 17 bases between. This CDR3 comprises 11 residues. CDR3 residues: CASGPGLIVTF. CDR3 in DNA: TGTGCCAGCGGGCCTGGACTTATAGTCACCTTC.

Only one count was recorded for this clone. V is TRBV5-1 and J is TRBJ1-5; 8 nucleotides line up with TRBD1. This CDR3 comprises 16 residues. The ends lost 4 bases at V and 0 bases at J; junction bases unmatched: 6. The germline V gene has CDR1 SGHRS and CDR2 YFSETQ. The chain's CDR3 is CASSPQGADSNQPQHF. DNA of the CDR3: TGCGCCAGCAGCCCTCAGGGGGCCGATAGCAATCAGCCCCAGCATTTT.

The V call is TRBV6-5, the J call TRBJ1-2; D may be TRBD1 (5 bases). Germline V lookup: CDR1 MNHEY, CDR2 SVGAGI. Trimming removed 7 bases from V and 3 bases from J, with 15 bases in between. The CDR3 has 14 residues. The CDR3 spells CASNSAGPDYGYTF. The DNA for the CDR3 is TGTGCCAGCAACTCGGCGGGGCCCGACTATGGCTACACCTTC.

This chain links TRBV19 with TRBJ1-1; D is undetermined. Germline values: CDR1 LNHDA, CDR2 SQIVND (reference sequence). This CDR3 contains 13 residues. The V and J ends lost 6 bases and 2 bases respectively, with 10 bases between them. The CDR3 loop reads CASRRFFNTEAFF. The DNA of the CDR3 is TGTGCCAGTAGGCGGTTTTTTAACACTGAAGCTTTCTTT.

The CDR3 here is CASSAGQVKETQYF. The CDR3 nucleotides read TGTGCCAGCAGCGCGGGACAGGTAAAAGAGACCCAGTACTTC. The rearrangement links TRBV5-4 to TRBJ2-5, with 8 bases identical to TRBD1. Trimming took 4 bases from V and 3 from J; bases not matched to a gene: 5. The CDR3 runs 14 residues. Germline values: CDR1 SGHNT, CDR2 YYREEE (reference sequence). The whole variable domain, remainder taken from reference TRBV5-4 and TRBJ2-5, is ETGVTQSPTHLIKTRGQQVTLRCSSQSGHNTVSWYQQALGQGPQFIFQYYREEENGRGNFPPRFSGLQFPNYSSELNVNALELDDSALYLCASSAGQVKETQYFGPGTRLLVL.

This chain joins TRBV28 and TRBJ2-7, with unresolved D. Germline V gene lookup returns CDR1 MDHEN and CDR2 SYDVKM. The CDR3 contains 13 residues. The V end lost 5 bases, the J end lost 1 base, and 9 bases lay between the germline ends. DNA of the CDR3: TGTGCCAGCAGTACACAGAGTTCCTACGAGCAGTACTTC. Its protein is CASSTQSSYEQYF.